This TCR beta chain is drawn from a study of blood T cell repertoires in COVID-19. On the study more broadly: Collection of acute and convalescent COVID-19 samples took place in the United States, Italy and Spain. The cDNA or gDNA used as material had been derived from T cells, B-cell-depleted T cells, or PBMCs.

A few counts support this clone. Original analysis: Reference gene primer amplification gave estimated nucleated cell counts. Method: immunoSEQ multiplex PCR; TCRdb's copy keeps in-frame clones and lacks some. V, J and clone size are those of that table, while D and trimming were read from the DNA. The sample shows 150,000 to 200,000 clones, more than 75% of them seen only once. V was trimmed by 0 bases and J by 2 bases, leaving 10 bases between them. Germline loops: CDR1 ENHRY, CDR2 SYGVKD. This CDR3 comprises 15 residues. V is TRBV10-3 and J is TRBJ2-5, with a tentative D call TRBD2 (5 bases). The source material was peripheral blood. The clonotype originates from a man younger than 35 with active or convalescent COVID-19. The CDR3 DNA reads TGTGCCATCAGTGAGTCACGGACTCAGCAAGAGACCCAGTACTTC. Its translation is CAISESRTQQETQYF.